The next 23 T cell receptor beta chains were all read from a single sample in a study of shared clonotypes between healthy human individuals. Clones were read by immunoSEQ multiplex PCR, and TCRdb kept only the in-frame ones, dropping some. The table includes about 710,000 clones, over 60% detected once. Sequencing used memory CD4+ T cells sorted from blood. The subset: CD45RA-negative fraction. Receptors originate from a woman aged 25 to 39 in good health.

This sequence joins TRBV5-1 and TRBJ1-5, with D maybe TRBD1 (5 bases). The germline gives CDR1 SGHRS, CDR2 YFSETQ. The ends were cut back, 3 bases at V and 1 base at J, with 11 bases in the middle. The CDR3 has 15 residues. The CDR3 is CASSSEGLSNQPQHF. CDR3 DNA sequence: TGCGCCAGCAGCTCTGAGGGACTGAGCAATCAGCCCCAGCATTTT.

This chain connects TRBV21-1 to TRBJ2-1; the D segment call TRBD1 is taken from the table without a DNA check. TRBV21-1 is a pseudogene segment. This CDR3 spans 16 amino acids. This CDR3 is CASSKVETGMENEQFF. Here the CDR3 DNA reads TGTGCCAGCAGCAAAGTAGAGACAGGGATGGAAAATGAGCAGTTCTTC.

This clone was seen a handful of times. The chain employs TRBV28 and TRBJ1-5, with TRBD1 as a possible D gene (5 bases). CDR1 and CDR2 (germline): MDHEN, SYDVKM. V was trimmed by 4 bases and J by 0 bases, leaving 16 bases between them. The CDR3 is made up of 17 amino acids. The CDR3, as DNA: TGTGCCAGCAGTTCGCCGCAGGGACTGATTAGCAATCAGCCCCAGCATTTT. This sequence encodes CASSSPQGLISNQPQHF. The full variable domain, with the rest looked up from reference TRBV28 and TRBJ1-5, is DVKVTQSSRYLVKRTGEKVFLECVQDMDHENMFWYRQDPGLGLRLIYFSYDVKMKEKGDIPEGYSVSREKKERFSLILESASTNQTSMYLCASSSPQGLISNQPQHFGDGTRLSIL.

This sequence joins TRBV2 and TRBJ2-5; 8 nucleotides align to TRBD2. Trimming removed 7 bases from V and 3 bases from J; junction bases left unmatched: 4. CDR3 length equals 13 residues. Germline values: CDR1 SNHLY, CDR2 FYNNEI. The CDR3 here is CASTREVEETQYF. The CDR3 DNA follows: TGTGCCAGCACGCGGGAGGTCGAAGAGACCCAGTACTTC. The variable domain in full, completed from reference TRBV2 and TRBJ2-5, reads EPEVTQTPSHQVTQMGQEVILRCVPISNHLYFYWYRQILGQKVEFLVSFYNNEISEKSEIFDDQFSVERPDGSNFTLKIRSTKLEDSAMYFCASTREVEETQYFGPGTRLLVL.

This clone was observed a handful of times. The V and J genes are TRBV23-1 and TRBJ1-1; D is unclear. TRBV23-1 is treated as an ORF (open reading frame) with a function not yet certain. V lost 5 bases to trimming and J lost 0 bases, with 1 base between them. CDR3 length: 11 amino acids. In DNA form, the CDR3 reads TGCGCCAGCAGTTTGAACACTGAAGCTTTCTTT. This sequence encodes CASSLNTEAFF.

As concerns this clone: This CDR3 is also generated by other DNA sequences in the sample. The chain uses TRBV5-1 and TRBJ2-5; no clear D gene. V was trimmed by 0 bases and J by 3 bases, leaving 6 bases between them. In germline, CDR1 is SGHRS, CDR2 YFSETQ. This CDR3 is built from 13 residues. The CDR3 DNA reads TGCGCCAGCAGCTTGGTGCCCGAAGAGACCCAGTACTTC. Its translation: CASSLVPEETQYF.

The V gene is TRBV7-3, the J gene TRBJ2-3; D not certain. The length of the CDR3 is 14 residues. Germline assignment: CDR1 SGHTA and CDR2 FQGTGA. Trimming took 1 base from V and 1 from J, leaving 6 bases between them. As DNA, the CDR3 is TGTGCCAGCAGCTTAAACCGTCGCACAGATACGCAGTATTTT. Its protein is CASSLNRRTDTQYF.

This chain links TRBV5-1 with TRBJ1-1, with D tentatively TRBD1 (6 bases). V was pared by 4 bases and J by 0 bases, with 13 bases between. Germline values: CDR1 SGHRS, CDR2 YFSETQ. The CDR3 consists of 15 residues. The CDR3 loop reads CASSTGQILNTEAFF. Written as DNA, the CDR3 is TGCGCCAGCAGCACCGGACAGATACTGAACACTGAAGCTTTCTTT.

J is TRBJ1-4 and V is TRBV28; D is unresolved. The CDR3 extends over 12 amino acids. Trimming removed 4 bases at V and 8 bases at J, with 8 bases between. CDR1 is MDHEN and CDR2 is SYDVKM in the germline V gene. The CDR3 DNA reads TGTGCCAGCAGTTCCGCGGCCGAAAAACTGTTTTTT. Translated: CASSSAAEKLFF.

This clone was recorded at least ten times. The V and J genes are TRBV7-9 and TRBJ1-2; D uncertain. Trimming took off 1 base at V and 8 bases at J, with 11 bases between the two ends. This CDR3 region has 13 residues. Looked up from germline, CDR1 is SEHNR and CDR2 is FQNEAQ (reference sequence). The CDR3 region has the DNA TGTGCCAGCAGCTTAGTGGATTATACGGGCTACACCTTC. It codes for CASSLVDYTGYTF.

The J gene is TRBJ1-4, the V gene TRBV6-1; 9 bases are a match to TRBD1. The CDR3 is 15 amino acids. V lost 2 bases to trimming and J lost 6 bases; unmatched junction nucleotides: 4. Per germline, CDR1 MNHNS and CDR2 SASEGT. CDR3 in DNA: TGTGCCAGCAGTGAACAAACAGGGGGCGATGAAAAACTGTTTTTT. Amino acid sequence: CASSEQTGGDEKLFF.

The rearrangement links TRBV5-1 to TRBJ2-3, with D possibly being TRBD2 (7 bases). Deletions cut 4 bases from V and 1 base from J, with 16 bases between. In germline, CDR1 is SGHRS, CDR2 YFSETQ. There are 16 residues in the CDR3. The CDR3 nucleotides are TGCGCCAGCAGCCAGACGGGGGGCCGGGGCACAGATACGCAGTATTTT. Encoded protein: CASSQTGGRGTDTQYF. The full variable domain, rest sourced from reference TRBV5-1 and TRBJ2-3, is KAGVTQTPRYLIKTRGQQVTLSCSPISGHRSVSWYQQTPGQGLQFLFEYFSETQRNKGNFPGRFSGRQFSNSRSEMNVSTLELGDSALYLCASSQTGGRGTDTQYFGPGTRLTVL.

The chain uses TRBV18 and TRBJ2-7; 7 bases line up with TRBD2. Germline CDR1 and CDR2: KGHSH and LQKENI. The CDR3 extends over 15 amino acids. With 2 bases clipped from V and 2 bases from J, the junction kept 6 bases outside the gene matches. In DNA, the CDR3 is TGTGCCAGCTCACCAATGGCGGGAGAAGCCTACGAGCAGTACTTC. Its translation is CASSPMAGEAYEQYF.

This clone was seen a single time. The chain couples TRBV30 to TRBJ2-1, with D maybe TRBD2 (5 bases). Germline V gives CDR1 GTSNPN, CDR2 SVGIG (reference sequence). Trimming shortened V by 2 bases and J by 7 bases, and 15 bases separated the two germline ends. The length of the CDR3 is 14 residues. The DNA of the CDR3 is TGTGCCTGGAGTACATCCCTAGCTCAGAATGAGCAGTTCTTC. Translation gives CAWSTSLAQNEQFF.

The chain is built from TRBV6-5 and TRBJ1-5; TRBD1 aligns across 7 bases. V lost 2 bases to trimming and J lost 3 bases; unmatched junction nucleotides: 4. The CDR3 loop spans 15 amino acids. CDR1 and CDR2 (germline): MNHEY, SVGAGI. Written as DNA, the CDR3 is TGTGCCAGCAGTTACGGGCAGGGGGTCAATCAGCCCCAGCATTTT. As protein: CASSYGQGVNQPQHF.

The V call is TRBV7-3, the J call TRBJ2-1, with D perhaps TRBD2 (6 bases). V lost 0 bases to trimming and J lost 0 bases, with 6 bases between them. Germline-derived CDR1 and CDR2 are SGHTA and FQGTGA. The CDR3 contains 15 residues. This CDR3 is CASSLTGGSYNEQFF. The DNA for the CDR3 is TGTGCCAGCAGCTTAACGGGGGGCTCCTACAATGAGCAGTTCTTC.

This clone was seen more than once but under ten times. The chain employs TRBV6-1 and TRBJ1-5, with unresolved D. The CDR3 has 15 residues. Germline CDR1 is MNHNS and CDR2 is SASEGT. Trimming removed 4 bases at V and 1 base at J, with 11 bases between. CDR3 loop: CASSGFKQSNQPQHF. CDR3 in DNA: TGTGCCAGCAGTGGCTTCAAACAGAGCAATCAGCCCCAGCATTTT.

Here the CDR3 reads CASSLSGTNNEQFF. For the CDR3, the DNA is TGTGCCAGCAGCCTCAGTGGAACGAACAATGAGCAGTTCTTC. V gene TRBV16 combines with J gene TRBJ2-1; D is unresolved. V lost 4 bases and J 5 bases, leaving 12 bases between the germline ends. Per the germline V gene, CDR1 is KGHSY and CDR2 is FQNENV. This CDR3 contains 14 residues.

The CDR3: CASSGQAERQPQHF. In nucleotides, the CDR3 is TGTGCCAGCTCGGGACAGGCAGAACGGCAGCCCCAGCATTTT. The genes are TRBV2 and TRBJ1-5; 8 nucleotides match TRBD1. This CDR3 spans 14 amino acids. Losses at the gene ends were 8 bases for V and 7 bases for J; bases not matched to a gene: 10. Germline CDR1 reads SNHLY; CDR2 reads FYNNEI.

This clone was counted a single time. V usage is TRBV5-5 and J usage is TRBJ2-7; perhaps D is TRBD1 or TRBD2 (6 bases each). Germline V gives CDR1 SGHKS, CDR2 YYEKEE (reference sequence). CDR3 length: 14 residues. V was clipped by 4 bases and J by 11 bases, with 22 bases between them. The CDR3 bases are TGTGCCAGCAGCGGGTCGGTAGTTGGGGGGCTGGAGTACTTC. As protein: CASSGSVVGGLEYF.

This sequence joins TRBV29-1 and TRBJ2-2; weak D call: TRBD1 (5 bases). The CDR3 covers 14 residues. V shed 8 bases and J shed 1 base, with 14 bases lying between them. The germline V gene encodes CDR1 SQVTM and CDR2 ANQGSEA. The CDR3 DNA is TGCAGCATAAGACAGAGATTGAACACCGGGGAGCTGTTTTTT. Its protein is CSIRQRLNTGELFF.

The V gene is TRBV5-1, the J gene TRBJ2-3, with 7 nucleotides matching TRBD1. Germline V CDR1 and CDR2: SGHRS, YFSETQ. This CDR3 contains 15 residues. With V trimmed by 3 bases and J by 7 bases, 11 bases remained unmatched. This CDR3 reads CASSYQDRLGNTQYF. The CDR3 nucleotides read TGCGCCAGCAGCTACCAGGACAGGCTAGGGAATACGCAGTATTTT.

The chain employs TRBV5-6 and TRBJ2-5; the D gene is possibly TRBD2 (6 bases). The germline V and J ends were trimmed by 3 bases and 5 bases, with 17 bases remaining between them. The CDR3 covers 15 residues. Germline CDR1 and CDR2: SGHDT and YYEEEE. Written as DNA, the CDR3 is TGTGCCAGCAGCTCGGCCCAAGGGACTGGCGAGACCCAGTACTTC. This translates into CASSSAQGTGETQYF.